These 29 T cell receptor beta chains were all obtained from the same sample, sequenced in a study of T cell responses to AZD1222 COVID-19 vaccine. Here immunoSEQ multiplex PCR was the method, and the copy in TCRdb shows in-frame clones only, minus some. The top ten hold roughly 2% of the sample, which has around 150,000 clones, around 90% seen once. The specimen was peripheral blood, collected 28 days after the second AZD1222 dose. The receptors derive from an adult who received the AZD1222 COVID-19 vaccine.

The CDR3: CASRTGRRGYEQYF. CDR3 DNA sequence: TGTGCCAGCAGGACGGGGCGGAGGGGTTACGAGCAGTACTTC. The rearrangement uses TRBV6-5 and TRBJ2-7; perhaps TRBD2 as D (6 bases). Germline CDR1 reads MNHEY; CDR2 reads SVGAGI. The CDR3 covers 14 residues. The ends were cut back, 6 bases at V and 4 bases at J, with 16 bases in the middle.

The CDR3 spells CASSQSEGALYGYTF. CDR3 DNA sequence: TGCGCCAGCAGCCAATCTGAGGGGGCACTTTATGGCTACACCTTC. The J gene is TRBJ1-2, the V gene TRBV4-1, with 7 positions matching TRBD1. V gave up 2 bases and J gave up 5 bases; unmatched junction bases: 8. This CDR3 comprises 15 residues. Germline V gene data show CDR1 as MGHRA and CDR2 as YSYEKL.

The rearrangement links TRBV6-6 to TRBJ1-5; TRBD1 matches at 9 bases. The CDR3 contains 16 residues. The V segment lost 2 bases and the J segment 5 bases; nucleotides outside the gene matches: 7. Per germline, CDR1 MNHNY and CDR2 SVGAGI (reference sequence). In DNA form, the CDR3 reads TGTGCCAGCAGTTACCTCAGACAGGGGGACTATCAGCCCCAGCATTTT. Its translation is CASSYLRQGDYQPQHF.

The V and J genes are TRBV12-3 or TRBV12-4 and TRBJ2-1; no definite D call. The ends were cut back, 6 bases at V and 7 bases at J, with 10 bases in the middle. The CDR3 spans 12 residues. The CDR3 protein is CASRPSWNEQFF. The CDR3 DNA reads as TGTGCCAGCAGGCCAAGCTGGAATGAGCAGTTCTTC.

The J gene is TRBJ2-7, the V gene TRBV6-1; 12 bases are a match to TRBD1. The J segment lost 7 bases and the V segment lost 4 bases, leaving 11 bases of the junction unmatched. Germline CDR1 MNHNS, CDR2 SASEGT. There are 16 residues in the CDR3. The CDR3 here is CASSVGRGQGAGEQYF. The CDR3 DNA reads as TGTGCCAGCAGTGTCGGGCGGGGACAGGGGGCTGGGGAGCAGTACTTC.

In DNA form, the CDR3 reads TGTGCCACAACCGGGACAGGGATTATGGGATCACCCCTCCACTTT. Protein sequence: CATTGTGIMGSPLHF. V and J are TRBV2 and TRBJ1-6; 9 bases line up with TRBD1. Losses at the gene ends were 10 bases for V and 10 bases for J; bases not matched to a gene: 14. The CDR3 consists of 15 residues. Germline CDR1 and CDR2: SNHLY and FYNNEI.

Written as DNA, the CDR3 is TGTGCCAGCAGTGACCTGGGGGGGGCGTACAATGAGCAGTTCTTC. It encodes CASSDLGGAYNEQFF. This rearrangement joins TRBV2 to TRBJ2-1, with D possibly being TRBD2 (7 bases). Trimming stripped 3 bases from V and 4 bases from J, with 13 bases between. CDR3 size: 15 residues. Looked up from germline, CDR1 is SNHLY and CDR2 is FYNNEI.

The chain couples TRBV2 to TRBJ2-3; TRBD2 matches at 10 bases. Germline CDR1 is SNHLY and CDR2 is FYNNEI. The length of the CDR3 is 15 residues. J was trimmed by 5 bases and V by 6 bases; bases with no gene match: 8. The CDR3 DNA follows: TGTGCCAGCAGCAGAAGCGGGAGGGCCGGAGATACGCAGTATTTT. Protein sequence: CASSRSGRAGDTQYF.

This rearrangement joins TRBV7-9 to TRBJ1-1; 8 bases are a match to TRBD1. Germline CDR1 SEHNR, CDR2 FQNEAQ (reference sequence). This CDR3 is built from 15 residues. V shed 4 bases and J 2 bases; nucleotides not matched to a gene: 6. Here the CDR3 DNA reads TGTGCCAGCAGCTACGGGGACAGGTCAAACACTGAAGCTTTCTTT. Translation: CASSYGDRSNTEAFF. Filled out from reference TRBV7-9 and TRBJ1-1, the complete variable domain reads DTGVSQNPRHKITKRGQNVTFRCDPISEHNRLYWYRQTLGQGPEFLTYFQNEAQLEKSRLLSDRFSAERPKGSFSTLEIQRTEQGDSAMYLCASSYGDRSNTEAFFGQGTRLTVV.

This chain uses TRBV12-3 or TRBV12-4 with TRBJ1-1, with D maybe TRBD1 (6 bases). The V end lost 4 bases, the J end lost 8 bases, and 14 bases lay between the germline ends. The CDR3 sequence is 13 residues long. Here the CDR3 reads CASSSLAGTEAFF. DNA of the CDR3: TGTGCCAGCAGTTCGCTGGCCGGGACAGAAGCTTTCTTT.

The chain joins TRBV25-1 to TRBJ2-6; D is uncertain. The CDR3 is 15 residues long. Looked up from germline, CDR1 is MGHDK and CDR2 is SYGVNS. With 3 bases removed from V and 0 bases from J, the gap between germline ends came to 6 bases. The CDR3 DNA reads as TGTGCCAGCAGTGACGCTCTCTCTGGGGCCAACGTCCTGACTTTC. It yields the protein CASSDALSGANVLTF. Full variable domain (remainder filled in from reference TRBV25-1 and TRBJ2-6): EADIYQTPRYLVIGTGKKITLECSQTMGHDKMYWYQQDPGMELHLIHYSYGVNSTEKGDLSSESTVSRIRTEHFPLTLESARPSHTSQYLCASSDALSGANVLTFGAGSRLTVL.

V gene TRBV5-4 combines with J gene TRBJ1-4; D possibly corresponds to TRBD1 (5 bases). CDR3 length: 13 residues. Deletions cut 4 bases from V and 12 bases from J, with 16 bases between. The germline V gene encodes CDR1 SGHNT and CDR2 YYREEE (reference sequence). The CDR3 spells CASSLRGAKELFF. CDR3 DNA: TGTGCCAGCAGCCTAAGAGGGGCGAAGGAACTGTTTTTT.

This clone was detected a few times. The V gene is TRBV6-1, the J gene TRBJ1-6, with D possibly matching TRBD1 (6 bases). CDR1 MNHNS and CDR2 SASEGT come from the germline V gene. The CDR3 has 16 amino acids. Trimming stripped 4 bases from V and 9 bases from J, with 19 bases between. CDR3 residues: CASSAVPGGDISPLHF. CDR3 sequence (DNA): TGTGCCAGCAGTGCCGTGCCGGGGGGCGATATTTCACCCCTCCACTTT.

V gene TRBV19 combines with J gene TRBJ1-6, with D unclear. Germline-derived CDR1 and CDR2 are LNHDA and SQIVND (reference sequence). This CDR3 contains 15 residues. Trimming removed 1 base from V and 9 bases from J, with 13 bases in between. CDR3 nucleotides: TGTGCCAGTAGTATAGGCCCGGGGAAAGGTTCACCCCTCCACTTT. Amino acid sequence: CASSIGPGKGSPLHF.

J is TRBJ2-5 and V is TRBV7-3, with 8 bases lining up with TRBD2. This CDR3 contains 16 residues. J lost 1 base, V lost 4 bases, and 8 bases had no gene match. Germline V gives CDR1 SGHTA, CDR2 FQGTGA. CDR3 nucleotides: TGTGCCAGCAGCTCCGGGGCGGGAGGAGGCCAAGAGACCCAGTACTTC. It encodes CASSSGAGGGQETQYF. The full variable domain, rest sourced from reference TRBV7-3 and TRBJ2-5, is GAGVSQTPSNKVTEKGKYVELRCDPISGHTALYWYRQSLGQGPEFLIYFQGTGAADDSGLPNDRFFAVRPEGSVSTLKIQRTERGDSAVYLCASSSGAGGGQETQYFGPGTRLLVL.

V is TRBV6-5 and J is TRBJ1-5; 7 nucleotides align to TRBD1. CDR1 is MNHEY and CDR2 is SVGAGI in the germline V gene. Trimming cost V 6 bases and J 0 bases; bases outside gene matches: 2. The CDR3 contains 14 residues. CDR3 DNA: TGTGCCAGCAGACAGGGGAATAGCAATCAGCCCCAGCATTTT. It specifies CASRQGNSNQPQHF.

The CDR3 region is CSVEDSLGRGYTF. CDR3 nucleotides: TGCAGCGTTGAAGATTCGTTAGGGCGTGGCTACACCTTC. This chain connects TRBV29-1 to TRBJ1-2; D gene ambiguous. The V end was cut by 0 bases, the J end by 7 bases, with 12 bases between. In germline, CDR1 is SQVTM, CDR2 ANQGSEA. The CDR3 runs to 13 residues.

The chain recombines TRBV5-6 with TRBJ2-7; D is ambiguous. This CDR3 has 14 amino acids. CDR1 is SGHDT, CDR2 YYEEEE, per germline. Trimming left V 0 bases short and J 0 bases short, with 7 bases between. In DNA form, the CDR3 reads TGTGCCAGCAGCTTGGTGGGTTCCTCCTACGAGCAGTACTTC. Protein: CASSLVGSSYEQYF.

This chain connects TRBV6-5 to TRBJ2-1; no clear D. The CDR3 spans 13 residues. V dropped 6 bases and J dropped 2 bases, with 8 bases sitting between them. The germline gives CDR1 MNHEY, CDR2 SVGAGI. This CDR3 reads CASRVGTYNEQFF. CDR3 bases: TGTGCCAGCAGGGTGGGCACCTACAATGAGCAGTTCTTC.

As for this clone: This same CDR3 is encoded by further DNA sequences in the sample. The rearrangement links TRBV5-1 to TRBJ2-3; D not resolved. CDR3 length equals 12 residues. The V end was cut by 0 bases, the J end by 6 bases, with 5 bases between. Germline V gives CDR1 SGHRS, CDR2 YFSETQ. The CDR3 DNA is TGCGCCAGCAGCTTGGCAGGTGATACGCAGTATTTT. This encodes CASSLAGDTQYF. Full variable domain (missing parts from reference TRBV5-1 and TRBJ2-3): KAGVTQTPRYLIKTRGQQVTLSCSPISGHRSVSWYQQTPGQGLQFLFEYFSETQRNKGNFPGRFSGRQFSNSRSEMNVSTLELGDSALYLCASSLAGDTQYFGPGTRLTVL.

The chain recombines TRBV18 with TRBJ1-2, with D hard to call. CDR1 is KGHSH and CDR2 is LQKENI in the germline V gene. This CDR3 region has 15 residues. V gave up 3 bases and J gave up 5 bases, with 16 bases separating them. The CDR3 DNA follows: TGTGCCAGCTCACCTGTCGGGTCGCAGGAATATGGCTACACCTTC. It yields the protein CASSPVGSQEYGYTF.

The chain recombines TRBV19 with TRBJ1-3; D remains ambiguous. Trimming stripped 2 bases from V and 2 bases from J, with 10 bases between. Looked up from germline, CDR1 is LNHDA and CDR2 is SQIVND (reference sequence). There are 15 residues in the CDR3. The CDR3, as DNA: TGTGCCAGTAGTATACTTGCTGGAGCTGGAAACACCATATATTTT. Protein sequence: CASSILAGAGNTIYF. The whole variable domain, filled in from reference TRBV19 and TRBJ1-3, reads DGGITQSPKYLFRKEGQNVTLSCEQNLNHDAMYWYRQDPGQGLRLIYYSQIVNDFQKGDIAEGYSVSREKKESFPLTVTSAQKNPTAFYLCASSILAGAGNTIYFGEGSWLTVV.

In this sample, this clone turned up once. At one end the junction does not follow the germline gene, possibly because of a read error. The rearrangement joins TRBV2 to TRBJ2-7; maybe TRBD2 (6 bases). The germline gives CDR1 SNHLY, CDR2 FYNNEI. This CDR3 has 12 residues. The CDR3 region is CASSDVGTLGNF. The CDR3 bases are TGTGCCAGCAGTGATGTCGGGACTCTAGGGAACTTC.

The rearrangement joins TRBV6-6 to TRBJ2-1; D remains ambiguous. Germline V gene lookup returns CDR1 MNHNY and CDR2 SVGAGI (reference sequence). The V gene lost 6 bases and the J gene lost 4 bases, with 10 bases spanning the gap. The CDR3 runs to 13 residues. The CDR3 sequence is CASSTSLYNEQFF. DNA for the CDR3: TGTGCCAGCAGCACTTCTCTTTACAATGAGCAGTTCTTC.

The chain's CDR3 is CASRAGTSGTQYF. CDR3 bases: TGTGCCAGCAGGGCCGGGACTAGCGGGACCCAGTACTTC. The J gene is TRBJ2-5, the V gene TRBV6-6; 11 bases map to TRBD2. Germline CDR1 is MNHNY and CDR2 is SVGAGI (reference sequence). CDR3 length: 13 residues. J lost 7 bases, V lost 6 bases, and 4 bases had no gene match.

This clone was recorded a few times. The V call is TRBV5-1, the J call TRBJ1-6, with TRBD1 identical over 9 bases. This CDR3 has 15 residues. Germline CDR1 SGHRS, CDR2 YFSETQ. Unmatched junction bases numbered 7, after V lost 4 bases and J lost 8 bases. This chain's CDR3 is CASSLGQGEYSPLHF. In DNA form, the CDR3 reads TGCGCCAGCAGCCTGGGACAGGGAGAATATTCACCCCTCCACTTT.

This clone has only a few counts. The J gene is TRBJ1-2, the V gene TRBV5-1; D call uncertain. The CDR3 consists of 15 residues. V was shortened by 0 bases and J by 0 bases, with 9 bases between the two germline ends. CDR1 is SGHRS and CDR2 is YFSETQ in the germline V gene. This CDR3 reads CASSLAGTSNYGYTF. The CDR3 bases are TGCGCCAGCAGCTTGGCCGGCACTTCTAACTATGGCTACACCTTC. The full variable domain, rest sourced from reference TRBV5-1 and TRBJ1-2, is KAGVTQTPRYLIKTRGQQVTLSCSPISGHRSVSWYQQTPGQGLQFLFEYFSETQRNKGNFPGRFSGRQFSNSRSEMNVSTLELGDSALYLCASSLAGTSNYGYTFGSGTRLTVV.

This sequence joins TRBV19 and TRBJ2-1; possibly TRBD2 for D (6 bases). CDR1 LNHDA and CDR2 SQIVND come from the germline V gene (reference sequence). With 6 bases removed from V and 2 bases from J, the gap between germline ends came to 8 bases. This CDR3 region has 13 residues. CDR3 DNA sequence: TGTGCCAGTAGGGAGGGCCCCTACAATGAGCAGTTCTTC. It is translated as CASREGPYNEQFF.

The DNA for the CDR3 is TGTGCCAGCAGCCTAGATGCAACTAATGAAAAACTGTTTTTT. Amino acid sequence: CASSLDATNEKLFF. The chain uses TRBV5-4 and TRBJ1-4, with D uncertain. The CDR3 spans 14 residues. V was shortened by 4 bases and J by 0 bases, with 7 bases between the two germline ends. Germline V CDR1 and CDR2: SGHNT, YYREEE (reference sequence).